One sample yielded the 21 T cell receptor beta chains listed below, sequenced in a study of response to subunit inactivated influenza vaccine. From the RT-PCR reads, TCRdb called clonotypes with MiXCR, one entry per CDR3 protein. The sample holds more than 200,000 distinct CDR3 sequences; more than 9% are singletons and the top ten take approximately 8.3%. The source was non-naive T cells sorted from PBMCs, collected 14 to 15 days before vaccination. These receptors were taken from a man aged 50-60 years who received an inactivated influenza vaccine.

This clonotype was seen a handful of times. The junction departs from germline at one end; a sequencing error may be responsible. The genes are TRBV7-7 and TRBJ2-1; D is ambiguous. This CDR3 comprises 13 residues. Germline assignment: CDR1 SSHAT and CDR2 FNYEAQ (reference sequence). CDR3 sequence reads: CASSLAPQNEQFF. The CDR3 nucleotides are TGTGCTAGCAGCTTAGCTCCCCAAAATGAGCAGTTCTTC.

Only a few counts were recorded for this clonotype. The chain uses TRBV10-3 and TRBJ2-7; D is perhaps TRBD1 or TRBD2 (5 bases each). CDR3 length equals 14 residues. V lost 4 bases and J lost 3, with 13 bases in between. Germline V gene data show CDR1 as ENHRY and CDR2 as SYGVKD. This chain's CDR3 is CAISVGTVVYEQYF. CDR3 DNA sequence: TGTGCCATCAGTGTAGGGACGGTGGTCTACGAGCAGTACTTC.

The sample holds a few counts of this clonotype. V gene TRBV3-1 combines with J gene TRBJ2-7; D call uncertain. The CDR3 runs 14 residues. The V end lost 1 base, the J end lost 0 bases, and 7 bases lay between the germline ends. Germline values: CDR1 LGHDT, CDR2 YNNKEL (reference sequence). The CDR3 region is CASSQASLSYEQYF. In DNA, the CDR3 is TGTGCCAGCAGCCAAGCCAGCCTCTCCTACGAGCAGTACTTC.

This clonotype came up many times. The CDR3 nucleotides are TGCGCCAGCAGCTTGGTGGGGGGCACCGGGGAGCTGTTTTTT. This gives the protein CASSLVGGTGELFF. This chain joins TRBV5-1 and TRBJ2-2, with D perhaps matching TRBD2 (6 bases). The CDR3 covers 14 residues. Germline V CDR1 and CDR2: SGHRS, YFSETQ. V was pared by 0 bases and J by 4 bases, with 7 bases between.

Many counts were recorded for this clonotype. This chain connects TRBV20-1 to TRBJ2-5; 11 bases are shared with TRBD2. Losses at the gene ends were 4 bases for V and 3 bases for J; bases not matched to a gene: 4. CDR3 size: 14 residues. Germline V gene lookup returns CDR1 DFQATT and CDR2 SNEGSKA (reference sequence). The CDR3 DNA sequence: TGCAGTGCTAATCCGGGACTAGCGGAAGAGACCCAGTACTTC. The encoded protein is CSANPGLAEETQYF.

V and J are TRBV14 and TRBJ2-5; weak D call: TRBD1 (5 bases). The length of the CDR3 is 14 residues. Looked up from germline, CDR1 is SGHDN and CDR2 is FVKESK. Trimming removed 2 bases from V and 4 bases from J, with 11 bases in between. CDR3 DNA: TGTGCCAGCAGCCAACAGACAGTCGGAGAGACCCAGTACTTC. Translated: CASSQQTVGETQYF.

This clonotype came up many times. This chain connects TRBV5-1 to TRBJ1-2; D is unresolved. Per germline, CDR1 SGHRS and CDR2 YFSETQ. Trimming stripped 0 bases from V and 13 bases from J, with 19 bases between. CDR3 length: 14 residues. DNA for the CDR3: TGCGCCAGCAGCTTGGATCCCGGGCTGCCGGATTTCACCTTC. Its translation: CASSLDPGLPDFTF.

The J gene is TRBJ1-1, the V gene TRBV5-1; TRBD1 matches 8 bases. The V segment lost 2 bases and the J segment 11 bases; nucleotides outside the gene matches: 8. This CDR3 has 13 amino acids. CDR1 is SGHRS, CDR2 YFSETQ, per germline. The CDR3 protein is CASSFADRGPAFF. The DNA for the CDR3 is TGCGCCAGCAGCTTCGCCGACAGGGGCCCCGCTTTCTTT.

This clonotype was observed once. The gene calls are TRBV5-4 and TRBJ1-1; TRBD1 matches at 9 bases. V gave up 3 bases and J gave up 6 bases; unmatched junction bases: 6. CDR1 and CDR2 from the germline V gene are SGHNT and YYREEE (reference sequence). The CDR3 spans 14 residues. CDR3 amino acids: CASSSGTGYSEAFF. In DNA, the CDR3 is TGTGCCAGCAGCTCAGGGACAGGGTATTCTGAAGCTTTCTTT.

The chain carries TRBV3-1 and TRBJ1-4, with D unresolved. Germline CDR1 reads LGHDT; CDR2 reads YNNKEL (reference sequence). V was shortened by 0 bases and J by 11 bases, with 10 bases between the two germline ends. This CDR3 has 13 amino acids. In nucleotides, the CDR3 is TGTGCCAGCAGCCAAGATAAGCACGGGAAACTGTTTTTT. This translates into CASSQDKHGKLFF.

This clonotype was counted only a few times. CDR3: CATSRDVAQETQYF. CDR3 DNA sequence: TGTGCCACCAGCAGAGACGTGGCCCAAGAGACCCAGTACTTC. The V call is TRBV15, the J call TRBJ2-5; D unclear. The CDR3 is 14 amino acids. V was cut by 0 bases and J by 1 base, with 6 bases left in between. Germline CDR1 is LNHNV and CDR2 is YYDKDF (reference sequence).

The genes are TRBV5-6 and TRBJ1-4; D gene ambiguous. CDR1 is SGHDT and CDR2 is YYEEEE in the germline V gene. The CDR3 is 13 amino acids. Deletions cut 0 bases from V and 4 bases from J, with 4 bases between. Here the CDR3 reads CASSLGFNEKLFF. CDR3 DNA: TGTGCCAGCAGCTTGGGCTTTAATGAAAAACTGTTTTTT.

In its sample, this clonotype was seen a few times. This CDR3 is CASSLFGTAVNEKLFF. Here the CDR3 DNA reads TGTGCCAGCAGTTTATTCGGGACGGCGGTGAATGAAAAACTGTTTTTT. This chain links TRBV28 with TRBJ1-4; tentative D call: TRBD1 (5 bases). V was shortened by 1 base and J by 5 bases, with 14 bases between the two germline ends. In germline, CDR1 is MDHEN, CDR2 SYDVKM. The CDR3 consists of 16 residues. Drawing the rest from reference TRBV28 and TRBJ1-4, the complete variable domain is DVKVTQSSRYLVKRTGEKVFLECVQDMDHENMFWYRQDPGLGLRLIYFSYDVKMKEKGDIPEGYSVSREKKERFSLILESASTNQTSMYLCASSLFGTAVNEKLFFGSGTQLSVL.

This clonotype came up a few times. The chain links TRBV6-1 to TRBJ1-1, with TRBD1 identical over 8 bases. The CDR3 is made up of 14 amino acids. Trimming at V came to 5 bases and at J to 5 bases, leaving 7 bases not matched to a gene. Germline lookup yields CDR1 MNHNS and CDR2 SASEGT. The CDR3 spells CASSLPGGVTEAFF. The CDR3, as DNA: TGTGCCAGCAGTCTCCCAGGGGGCGTAACTGAAGCTTTCTTT.

This clonotype was seen a handful of times. J is TRBJ2-1 and V is TRBV3-1, with 11 positions matching TRBD2. Trimming took 3 bases from V and 5 from J; bases not matched to a gene: 3. CDR1 is LGHDT and CDR2 is YNNKEL in the germline V gene (reference sequence). The CDR3 spans 15 residues. This chain's CDR3 is CASSQTSGANNEQFF. CDR3 nucleotide sequence: TGTGCCAGCAGCCAGACTAGCGGGGCAAACAATGAGCAGTTCTTC.

This clonotype showed up just a few times. J is TRBJ2-7 and V is TRBV27; possibly TRBD1 for D (6 bases). V gave up 6 bases and J gave up 6 bases, with 9 bases separating them. Germline-derived CDR1 and CDR2 are MNHEY and SMNVEV (reference sequence). The CDR3 has 11 amino acids. CDR3 sequence: CASRLGGEQYF. The CDR3 DNA sequence: TGTGCCAGCAGATTAGGGGGCGAGCAGTACTTC.

Concerning this clonotype itself: Relative to the germline gene, one junction end is altered; a read error may explain this. The chain carries TRBV5-8 and TRBJ2-7; possibly TRBD1 or TRBD2 for D (5 bases each). The V gene's germline CDR1 is SGHTS and CDR2 YDEGEE. The CDR3 length is 14 residues. CDR3 DNA: TGTGCCATCAGCTTGTACGGGACCACCTACGAGCAGTACTTC. Its protein product is CAISLYGTTYEQYF. Filled out from reference TRBV5-8 and TRBJ2-7, the complete variable domain reads EAGVTQSPTHLIKTRGQQATLRCSPISGHTSVYWYQQALGLGLQFLLWYDEGEERNRGNFPPRFSGRQFPNYSSELNVNALELEDSALYLCAISLYGTTYEQYFGPGTRLTVT.

In this sample, this clonotype turned up many times. The chain uses TRBV12-3 or TRBV12-4 and TRBJ1-6, with a tentative D call TRBD1 (6 bases). V lost 4 bases, J lost 9 bases, and 16 bases lay in between. This CDR3 has 15 amino acids. The CDR3 DNA is TGTGCCAGCAGTTCAGGGGTTTCTGGGATTTCACCCCTCCACTTT. Protein: CASSSGVSGISPLHF.

This sequence joins TRBV6-1 and TRBJ1-5; D gene ambiguous. The V end lost 0 bases, the J end lost 5 bases, and 11 bases lay between the germline ends. The CDR3 is made up of 15 amino acids. Germline-derived CDR1 and CDR2 are MNHNS and SASEGT. The CDR3 here is CASSEARAADQPQHF. The CDR3 DNA sequence: TGTGCCAGCAGTGAAGCAAGGGCAGCCGATCAGCCCCAGCATTTT.

This sequence joins TRBV13 and TRBJ2-7; D unclear. Trimming shortened V by 3 bases and J by 6 bases, and 15 bases separated the two germline ends. The CDR3 is 14 residues long. Germline lookup yields CDR1 PRHDT and CDR2 FYEKMQ (reference sequence). This CDR3 is CASSLALSTGEQYF. CDR3 sequence (DNA): TGTGCCAGCAGCTTGGCTCTATCTACGGGCGAGCAGTACTTC.

Many counts were recorded for this clonotype. The V and J genes are TRBV12-3 or TRBV12-4 and TRBJ2-1; 11 bases line up with TRBD2. The CDR3 is made up of 16 amino acids. V shed 7 bases and J 9 bases; nucleotides not matched to a gene: 14. The CDR3 sequence is CASTPRASGGLGEQFF. DNA of the CDR3: TGTGCCAGCACCCCCCGGGCTAGCGGGGGGTTAGGTGAGCAGTTCTTC.